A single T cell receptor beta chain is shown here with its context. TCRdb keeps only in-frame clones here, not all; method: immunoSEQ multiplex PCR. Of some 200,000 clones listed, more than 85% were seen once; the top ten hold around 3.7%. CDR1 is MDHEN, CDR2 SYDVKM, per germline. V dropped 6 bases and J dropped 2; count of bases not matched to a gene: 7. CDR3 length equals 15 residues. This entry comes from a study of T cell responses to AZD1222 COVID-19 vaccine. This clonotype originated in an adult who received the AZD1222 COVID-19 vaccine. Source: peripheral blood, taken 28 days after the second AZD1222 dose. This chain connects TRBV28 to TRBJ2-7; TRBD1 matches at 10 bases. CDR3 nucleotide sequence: TGTGCCAGCAGCCCGTGGGGGACAGGGGCCTACGAGCAGTACTTC. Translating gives CASSPWGTGAYEQYF.